This T cell receptor (beta chain) was profiled in a study of patients and donors after allogeneic stem cell transplantation. TCRdb used MiXCR to reprocess the RT-PCR reads, holding one entry per CDR3 protein. The table lists approximately 410,000 distinct CDR3 sequences, more than 15% of them singletons, with roughly 7% in the top ten. CDR3 length: 15 amino acids. Germline trimming cut 0 bases from V and 7 bases from J; bases unmatched to any gene: 4. Germline-derived CDR1 and CDR2 are SQVTM and ANQGSEA. Sequences were obtained from blood, either unsorted or a sorted T cell fraction (not recorded which). The chain combines TRBV29-1 with TRBJ2-2; 11 positions agree with TRBD2. The origin of this receptor is a human donor who was either an allogeneic HSCT recipient or a stem cell or donor lymphocyte infusion donor (not recorded which). It is not recorded whose cells these are; they may come from a transplant donor. CDR3 nucleotide sequence: TGCAGCGTTGAAGATTTAGCGGGGGGGGTCGGGGAGCTGTTTTTT. This translates into CSVEDLAGGVGELFF.